The rows below give T cell receptor beta chains drawn from one sample of a study of graft-versus-host responses after intestinal transplantation. These receptors have no identified antigens. The data were produced by immunoSEQ multiplex PCR, yet TCRdb's version contains in-frame clones alone and is incomplete. The sample lists approximately 78,000 clones; around nine tenths were seen once. The sample here was unstimulated CD8+ T cells sorted from spleen or lymph node cells, taken before transplant. The receptors here all came from a human donor who was the organ donor for an intestinal transplant. Both conserved end residues are part of each CDR3. A D gene is named only where the DNA matches it firmly. Rows give clone size only sometimes, using once, few, many, or a class for an expanded clone.

clone size,V gene,D gene,J gene,CDR3 protein,CDR3 DNA
-,TRBV19,-,TRBJ2-7,CASSMAGHVNYEQYF,TGTGCCAGTAGTATGGCGGGACACGTAAACTACGAGCAGTACTTC
-,TRBV5-1,TRBD1,TRBJ1-1,CASSLGDRDWNTEAFF,TGCGCCAGCAGCTTGGGGGACAGGGACTGGAACACTGAAGCTTTCTTT
-,TRBV4-2,-,TRBJ1-6,CASSLLSGSPLHF,TGTGCCAGCAGCCTCCTAAGCGGGTCACCCCTCCACTTT
-,TRBV27,TRBD1,TRBJ2-2,CASSLLGTGTGELFF,TGTGCCAGCAGTTTACTCGGGACAGGCACCGGGGAGCTGTTTTTT
-,TRBV11-2,-,TRBJ1-1,CASSLAPRAEAFF,TGTGCCAGCAGCTTAGCACCCCGGGCTGAAGCTTTCTTT
once,TRBV30,TRBD1,TRBJ1-5,CAWSVGTGAMPQHF,TGTGCCTGGAGTGTTGGGACAGGCGCGATGCCCCAGCATTTT
-,TRBV7-9,-,TRBJ2-7,CASSGKQGYEQYF,TGTGCCAGCAGCGGAAAACAGGGCTACGAGCAGTACTTC
once,TRBV5-1,-,TRBJ1-2,CASSLWRLGPVYGYTF,TGCGCCAGCAGCTTGTGGCGTCTGGGGCCAGTCTATGGCTACACCTTC
few,TRBV2,-,TRBJ2-7,CASSVQVGYEQYF,TGTGCCAGCAGTGTTCAGGTTGGGTACGAGCAGTACTTC
-,TRBV2,-,TRBJ2-5,CASNKGGEEETQYF,TGTGCCAGCAATAAAGGGGGGGAAGAAGAGACCCAGTACTTC
-,TRBV19,TRBD2,TRBJ2-1,CASSFLPGTSGGSNEQFF,TGTGCCAGTAGTTTCCTCCCCGGGACTAGCGGGGGTAGCAATGAGCAGTTCTTC
once,TRBV19,-,TRBJ2-4,CASSLYLGTGAKNIQYF,TGTGCCAGTAGTCTCTATTTAGGGACGGGGGCCAAAAACATTCAGTACTTC
-,TRBV5-1,-,TRBJ2-3,CASSLFGTDTQYF,TGCGCCAGCAGCTTGTTCGGCACAGATACGCAGTATTTT
-,TRBV9,TRBD1,TRBJ2-7,CASSPRQGTQSYEQYF,TGTGCCAGCAGCCCGAGACAGGGGACACAATCCTACGAGCAGTACTTC
-,TRBV7-8,-,TRBJ1-2,CASSAQRVDGYTF,TGTGCCAGCAGCGCCCAACGGGTTGATGGCTACACCTTC
-,TRBV6-5,-,TRBJ2-7,CASHSKHLHEQYF,TGTGCCAGCCATTCGAAGCATCTCCACGAGCAGTACTTC
-,TRBV9,TRBD2,TRBJ2-1,CASSVRGAGGPFSEQFF,TGTGCCAGCAGCGTTCGGGGAGCGGGGGGGCCTTTCAGTGAGCAGTTCTTC
-,TRBV19,-,TRBJ2-7,CASRQQGGEQYF,TGTGCCAGTAGACAACAGGGAGGGGAGCAGTACTTC
-,TRBV2,-,TRBJ1-2,CASSEARTGHLYYGYTF,TGTGCCAGCAGTGAAGCGAGGACGGGACACTTATACTATGGCTACACCTTC
-,TRBV7-9,-,TRBJ2-5,CASSFAGPLETQYF,TGTGCCAGCAGCTTCGCGGGGCCCCTCGAGACCCAGTACTTC
once,TRBV4-1,TRBD1,TRBJ2-7,CASSQEPRTGSYEQYF,TGCGCCAGCAGCCAAGAACCCCGGACAGGGTCCTACGAGCAGTACTTC
-,TRBV5-1,-,TRBJ2-5,CASSTAPTRQETQYF,TGCGCCAGCAGCACGGCCCCGACTCGACAAGAGACCCAGTACTTC
-,TRBV2,-,TRBJ1-4,CASSVREYNEKLFF,TGTGCCAGCAGTGTGAGGGAATATAATGAAAAACTGTTTTTT
-,TRBV2,TRBD1,TRBJ1-4,CASRQGLGEKLFF,TGTGCCAGCAGACAGGGGTTGGGTGAAAAACTGTTTTTT
-,TRBV21-1,-,TRBJ2-7,CANRDDSYEQYF,TGTGCCAACCGGGACGACTCCTACGAGCAGTACTTC
once,TRBV6-1,-,TRBJ1-2,CASSDVDGSYYGYTF,TGTGCCAGCAGTGATGTCGACGGATCATACTATGGCTACACCTTC
-,TRBV12-5,-,TRBJ1-1,CASGLGGATEAFF,TGTGCTAGTGGTTTGGGGGGCGCGACTGAAGCTTTCTTT
-,TRBV28,-,TRBJ1-5,CASAPLGSELNSNQPQHF,TGTGCCAGCGCCCCCTTGGGATCGGAGCTAAATAGCAATCAGCCCCAGCATTTT
-,TRBV6-4,-,TRBJ1-1,CASSEGGAGSTEAFF,TGTGCCAGCAGTGAGGGGGGGGCAGGGTCGACTGAAGCTTTCTTT
-,TRBV6-1,TRBD2,TRBJ2-7,CAALPYGLGREQYF,TGTGCCGCTCTACCGTATGGACTAGGACGCGAGCAGTACTTC
-,TRBV29-1,TRBD2,TRBJ2-3,CSVDDGGTTDTQYF,TGCAGCGTTGACGACGGGGGGACCACAGATACGCAGTATTTT
-,TRBV5-1,TRBD1,TRBJ2-3,CASSPGTGRGRFSDTQYF,TGCGCCAGCAGCCCTGGGACAGGGCGGGGGCGGTTCTCAGATACGCAGTATTTT
-,TRBV27,-,TRBJ2-7,CASSSGLGYDEQYF,TGTGCCAGCAGTTCAGGGCTCGGATATGACGAGCAGTACTTC
-,TRBV7-9,TRBD1,TRBJ1-1,CASSSLGTGMNTEAFF,TGTGCCAGCAGCTCCCTGGGGACAGGGATGAACACTGAAGCTTTCTTT
-,TRBV5-6,TRBD1,TRBJ2-5,CASSLPDRGETQYF,TGTGCCAGCAGCTTGCCGGACAGGGGAGAGACCCAGTACTTC
-,TRBV21-1,-,TRBJ2-7,CASSKVRSVSYEQYF,TGTGCCAGCAGCAAAGTTAGGAGTGTTTCCTACGAGCAGTACTTC
-,TRBV15,-,TRBJ1-2,CATSSSPQGGSFGYTF,TGTGCCACCAGCAGTTCCCCACAGGGAGGGAGTTTTGGCTACACCTTC
once,TRBV7-9,-,TRBJ1-2,CASSFSGRGQPTNYGYTF,TGTGCCAGCAGCTTCTCCGGGCGCGGACAGCCTACAAACTATGGCTACACCTTC